What follows are 28 T cell receptor beta chains derived from one specimen sequenced in a study of lymphopenia after photon versus proton radiotherapy. Profiling relied on immunoSEQ multiplex PCR, and the TCRdb table lists in-frame clones only, not all of them. Seen here are 55,000 to 70,000 clones, roughly 92% observed once, and the top ten hold about 2.2%. The sample consisted of peripheral blood, taken from a patient treated with photon-based radiotherapy. These receptors were collected from a middle-aged woman with cholangiocarcinoma.

The V gene is TRBV27, the J gene TRBJ1-1; D is undetermined. Trimming stripped 3 bases from V and 3 bases from J, with 8 bases between. Germline CDR1 reads MNHEY; CDR2 reads SMNVEV (reference sequence). The CDR3 spans 13 residues. For the CDR3, the DNA is TGTGCCAGCAGTTTGACATCGGACACTGAAGCTTTCTTT. It translates to CASSLTSDTEAFF.

V and J are TRBV7-2 and TRBJ1-6; TRBD1 might be the D (5 bases). V was clipped by 5 bases and J by 7 bases, with 18 bases between them. This CDR3 has 16 residues. Germline V CDR1 and CDR2: SGHTA, FQGNSA. The CDR3 nucleotides read TGTGCCAGCAGCATAATTGGGGGACCCGGCAATTCACCCCTCCACTTT. As protein: CASSIIGGPGNSPLHF.

This clone was detected a few times. The rearrangement links TRBV2 to TRBJ1-2; TRBD1 is a possible D gene (5 bases). Germline V gene sequence: CDR1 SNHLY, CDR2 FYNNEI. V was cut by 5 bases and J by 4 bases, with 14 bases left in between. The CDR3 spans 14 residues. The CDR3 bases are TGTGCCAGCAGTCCTACTGGGGCCCTCTATGGCTACACCTTC. This sequence encodes CASSPTGALYGYTF.

The V gene is TRBV28, the J gene TRBJ1-5; D uncertain. Germline values: CDR1 MDHEN, CDR2 SYDVKM. This CDR3 contains 14 residues. V was shortened by 4 bases and J by 0 bases, with 7 bases between the two germline ends. CDR3 nucleotides: TGTGCCAGCAGTTCCTCAGCTAGCAATCAGCCCCAGCATTTT. Encoded protein: CASSSSASNQPQHF.

With regard to this clone: An end of the junction differs from the germline gene, which may be a read error. V gene TRBV7-7 combines with J gene TRBJ2-5; D unclear. The CDR3 is 13 amino acids. From germline, CDR1 is SSHAT and CDR2 FNYEAQ (reference sequence). CDR3 residues: CASSSRSQETQYF. DNA of the CDR3: TGTGCTAGCAGCTCCCGCTCCCAAGAGACCCAGTACTTC.

The chain is built from TRBV6-1 and TRBJ2-7; the D gene is possibly TRBD1 (6 bases). Germline loops: CDR1 MNHNS, CDR2 SASEGT. The CDR3 consists of 14 residues. V was clipped by 6 bases and J by 2 bases, with 14 bases between them. This chain's CDR3 is CASSQLGAAYEQYF. In DNA, the CDR3 is TGTGCCAGCAGCCAACTGGGGGCAGCCTACGAGCAGTACTTC.

The rearrangement joins TRBV9 to TRBJ1-2, with 8 positions matching TRBD1. Germline V lookup: CDR1 SGDLS, CDR2 YYNGEE. Unmatched junction bases numbered 3, after V lost 3 bases and J lost 8 bases. CDR3 length: 12 amino acids. Written as DNA, the CDR3 is TGTGCCAGCAGCGCTCGGACAGGGGGCTACACCTTC. Amino acids: CASSARTGGYTF.

V gene TRBV28 combines with J gene TRBJ1-5, with D unresolved. Germline V gives CDR1 MDHEN, CDR2 SYDVKM. The CDR3 length is 12 residues. V shed 4 bases and J shed 8 bases, with 9 bases lying between them. The CDR3 spells CASSSPPEPQHF. CDR3 in DNA: TGTGCCAGCAGTTCCCCCCCAGAGCCCCAGCATTTT.

The gene calls are TRBV25-1 and TRBJ2-7; D remains ambiguous. CDR1 MGHDK and CDR2 SYGVNS come from the germline V gene. The CDR3 is 13 amino acids. Trimming pared 6 bases from V and 3 bases from J, leaving 12 bases between. The CDR3 DNA reads TGTGCCAGCAGCTTGGATAGAATCTACGAGCAGTACTTC. Translating it yields CASSLDRIYEQYF.

The rearrangement joins TRBV5-1 to TRBJ1-2; D uncertain. Germline assignment: CDR1 SGHRS and CDR2 YFSETQ. Between the trimmed V and J ends, which lost 5 bases and 1 base, there was a span of 15 bases. The CDR3 extends over 15 amino acids. The CDR3 here is CASRVQSGLNYGYTF. The CDR3, as DNA: TGCGCCAGCAGAGTACAATCGGGCCTTAACTATGGCTACACCTTC.

The V and J genes are TRBV11-3 and TRBJ2-7, with D perhaps matching TRBD1 or TRBD2 (5 bases each). Trimming shortened V by 3 bases and J by 5 bases, and 11 bases separated the two germline ends. Germline lookup yields CDR1 SGHNT and CDR2 YENEEA. This CDR3 has 13 amino acids. CDR3 residues: CASSLGTANEQYF. CDR3 DNA sequence: TGTGCCAGCAGCTTGGGGACGGCAAACGAGCAGTACTTC.

This rearrangement joins TRBV20-1 to TRBJ2-2; D not certain. Germline CDR1 DFQATT, CDR2 SNEGSKA (reference sequence). This CDR3 has 10 residues. The V gene lost 3 bases and the J gene lost 7 bases, with 3 bases spanning the gap. The chain's CDR3 is CSASFGELFF. CDR3 nucleotide sequence: TGCAGTGCTAGCTTCGGGGAGCTGTTTTTT.

The chain links TRBV11-2 to TRBJ1-4, with D perhaps TRBD1 (6 bases). Germline CDR1 reads SGHAT; CDR2 reads FQNNGV. Trimming removed 7 bases from V and 7 bases from J, with 19 bases in between. This CDR3 has 15 residues. DNA of the CDR3: TGTGCCAGCACCCCCGAATGGGGGGGCAGTGAAAAACTGTTTTTT. Translating it yields CASTPEWGGSEKLFF.

This clone has only one observation. The chain joins TRBV6-1 to TRBJ2-7, with 7 bases matching TRBD2. CDR3 length: 13 amino acids. The ends lost 8 bases at V and 9 bases at J; junction bases unmatched: 13. In germline, CDR1 is MNHNS, CDR2 SASEGT. CDR3 in DNA: TGTGCCAGCCAGAAAGCGGGGTCCTGGGGGCAGTACTTC. Its protein product is CASQKAGSWGQYF.

The chain couples TRBV4-2 to TRBJ1-2, with D unresolved. The germline gives CDR1 LGHNA, CDR2 YNFKEQ. V dropped 0 bases and J dropped 8 bases, with 28 bases sitting between them. The CDR3 sequence is 19 residues long. CDR3 protein: CASSQDFSVGQDLREGYTF. The CDR3 DNA reads as TGTGCCAGCAGCCAAGATTTTTCCGTGGGCCAGGACTTACGCGAAGGCTACACCTTC.

Worth noting for this clone: At one of its ends the junction is not consistent with the germline gene, which may arise from a read error. The chain has TRBV6-1 and TRBJ1-3, with unresolved D. CDR1 and CDR2 from the germline V gene are MNHNS and SASEGT. This CDR3 is 15 amino acids long. The CDR3 loop reads CASREGPNSGNTIYF. The CDR3 bases are TGTGCCAGCAGGGAAGGGCCTAACTCTGGAAACACCATATATTTT.

The chain has TRBV28 and TRBJ1-2; 7 bases fit TRBD1. CDR3 length equals 14 residues. The ends lost 7 bases at V and 1 base at J; junction bases unmatched: 6. CDR1 MDHEN and CDR2 SYDVKM come from the germline V gene. The CDR3 is CASNLGGINYGYTF. In nucleotides, the CDR3 is TGTGCCAGCAACCTAGGGGGCATTAACTATGGCTACACCTTC.

This chain connects TRBV30 to TRBJ1-5; unclear D gene. CDR3 length equals 12 residues. V lost 2 bases and J 6 bases, leaving 8 bases between the germline ends. Germline assignment: CDR1 GTSNPN and CDR2 SVGIG (reference sequence). The CDR3 DNA sequence: TGTGCCTGGAGTCTGGGTGCTCAGCCCCAGCATTTT. This codes for CAWSLGAQPQHF.

The chain combines TRBV20-1 with TRBJ1-1; D remains unclear. CDR1 and CDR2 from the germline V gene are DFQATT and SNEGSKA (reference sequence). The CDR3 covers 11 residues. V lost 4 bases and J 1 base, leaving 4 bases between the germline ends. Here the CDR3 reads CSAIANTEAFF. The DNA of the CDR3 is TGCAGTGCTATAGCGAACACTGAAGCTTTCTTT.

This clone showed up just once. The CDR3 sequence is CASSDRGMNTEAFF. CDR3 sequence (DNA): TGCGCCAGCAGTGATAGGGGAATGAACACTGAAGCTTTCTTT. This chain connects TRBV10-2 to TRBJ1-1; tentatively, D is TRBD1 (5 bases). Germline CDR1 reads WSHSY; CDR2 reads SAAADI. This CDR3 is built from 14 residues. The V gene lost 3 bases and the J gene lost 0 bases, with 8 bases spanning the gap.

The chain links TRBV9 to TRBJ2-7, with a weak D call TRBD1 (5 bases). V shed 0 bases and J shed 2 bases, with 9 bases lying between them. CDR1 and CDR2 (germline): SGDLS, YYNGEE. The CDR3 spans 14 residues. Here the CDR3 reads CASSVGGRAYEQYF. CDR3 nucleotide sequence: TGTGCCAGCAGCGTAGGTGGCAGGGCCTACGAGCAGTACTTC.

This chain uses TRBV19 with TRBJ2-5, with 9 nucleotides matching TRBD2. V dropped 5 bases and J dropped 4; count of bases not matched to a gene: 8. The CDR3 is 15 amino acids. Germline loops: CDR1 LNHDA, CDR2 SQIVND (reference sequence). For the CDR3, the DNA is TGTGCCAGTAGTTTCGGACTAGCGTTGTCAGAGACCCAGTACTTC. Its translation: CASSFGLALSETQYF.

CDR3 bases: TGTGCCAGCAGTCCCGGGACTAGCGGTTCCTACGAGCAGTACTTC. Protein product: CASSPGTSGSYEQYF. This sequence joins TRBV28 and TRBJ2-7; 11 positions match TRBD2. CDR1 and CDR2 from the germline V gene are MDHEN and SYDVKM. The V and J ends lost 5 bases and 1 base, in that order; junction bases with no gene match: 4. The CDR3 length is 15 residues.

V is TRBV5-1 and J is TRBJ2-5; 11 nucleotides agree with TRBD2. V gave up 4 bases and J gave up 1 base; unmatched junction bases: 3. The CDR3 runs to 15 residues. In germline, CDR1 is SGHRS, CDR2 YFSETQ. CDR3 amino acids: CASSTGLAAQETQYF. For the CDR3, the DNA is TGCGCCAGCAGCACGGGACTAGCGGCCCAAGAGACCCAGTACTTC. The full variable domain, with the rest looked up from reference TRBV5-1 and TRBJ2-5, is KAGVTQTPRYLIKTRGQQVTLSCSPISGHRSVSWYQQTPGQGLQFLFEYFSETQRNKGNFPGRFSGRQFSNSRSEMNVSTLELGDSALYLCASSTGLAAQETQYFGPGTRLLVL.

The chain joins TRBV10-2 to TRBJ2-1; 10 bases are a match to TRBD2. CDR1 and CDR2 (germline): WSHSY, SAAADI. The CDR3 loop spans 14 amino acids. V lost 7 bases and J lost 7; bases outside the gene matches: 7. The DNA for the CDR3 is TGCGCCAGCACCACCAGCGGGAGGGTAAATGAGCAGTTCTTC. As protein: CASTTSGRVNEQFF.

This sequence joins TRBV5-6 and TRBJ2-2, with 8 bases lining up with TRBD1. V was pared by 4 bases and J by 5 bases, with 7 bases of the junction left unmatched. The CDR3 covers 15 residues. CDR1 and CDR2 from the germline V gene are SGHDT and YYEEEE. CDR3 loop: CASSQDRGRTGELFF. The CDR3 DNA is TGTGCCAGCAGCCAAGACAGGGGAAGGACCGGGGAGCTGTTTTTT.

The chain has TRBV6-4 and TRBJ1-2; D is ambiguous. The ends were cut back, 6 bases at V and 14 bases at J, with 7 bases in the middle. Germline V gives CDR1 MRHNA, CDR2 SNTAGT. This CDR3 is 8 amino acids long. Here the CDR3 DNA reads TGTGCCAGCAGACTTCAGACCTTC. Translated: CASRLQTF.

This clone came up a few times. The J gene is TRBJ1-1, the V gene TRBV19; D not certain. This CDR3 comprises 14 residues. Trimming pared 2 bases from V and 1 base from J, leaving 8 bases between. Germline loops: CDR1 LNHDA, CDR2 SQIVND (reference sequence). The CDR3 spells CASSIRPENTEAFF. CDR3 nucleotides: TGTGCCAGTAGTATAAGGCCCGAGAACACTGAAGCTTTCTTT.